Each of the 2 T cell receptor beta chains below was sequenced from the same sample in a study of T cells in localized non-small cell lung cancer. Sequencing was performed with immunoSEQ multiplex PCR; in TCRdb, only in-frame clones are kept and a portion is missing. The sample yields around 3,900 clones, over 30% seen once. Source: lung tumor tissue, taken before any cancer treatment. The source of these receptors is a woman aged 40-75 years with stage I lung adenocarcinoma.

This sequence joins TRBV5-1 and TRBJ1-1; D is unresolved. Deletions cut 3 bases from V and 5 bases from J, with 17 bases between. The CDR3 sequence is 15 residues long. Germline assignment: CDR1 SGHRS and CDR2 YFSETQ. The CDR3: CASSSRFQESTEAFF. CDR3 sequence (DNA): TGCGCCAGCAGCTCCAGATTTCAGGAGAGTACTGAAGCTTTCTTT. The whole variable domain, remainder taken from reference TRBV5-1 and TRBJ1-1, is KAGVTQTPRYLIKTRGQQVTLSCSPISGHRSVSWYQQTPGQGLQFLFEYFSETQRNKGNFPGRFSGRQFSNSRSEMNVSTLELGDSALYLCASSSRFQESTEAFFGQGTRLTVV.

This chain uses TRBV6-8 with TRBJ2-1, with 9 bases fitting TRBD2. The CDR3 length is 13 residues. The germline CDR1 and CDR2 sequences are MNHGY and SAAAGT. Trimming took 11 bases from V and 5 from J; bases not matched to a gene: 7. The CDR3, as DNA: TGTGCCGCTAAGCGGGAGGAGCACAATGAGCAGTTCTTC. Translating gives CAAKREEHNEQFF.